One sample yielded the 21 T cell receptor beta chains listed below, sequenced in a study of PD-L1 blockade in urothelial cancer. Sequencing was performed with immunoSEQ multiplex PCR; in TCRdb, only in-frame clones are kept and a portion is missing. The sample has about 30,000 clones, around 80% seen once. The sample consisted of PBMCs, taken around atezolizumab (anti-PD-L1) treatment. All receptors come from a man aged 50 or older with urothelial cancer.

The V and J genes are TRBV6-5 and TRBJ2-4; D perhaps matches TRBD2 (5 bases). The CDR3 has 16 residues. The germline V gene has CDR1 MNHEY and CDR2 SVGAGI. V lost 2 bases, J lost 3 bases, and 14 bases lay in between. The CDR3 bases are TGTGCCAGCAGTTACGGACTCTCCGGTGGCAAAAACATTCAGTACTTC. Its protein product is CASSYGLSGGKNIQYF.

This CDR3 reads CASSRLSSGGATDTQYF. The CDR3, as DNA: TGCGCCAGCAGCCGGCTGTCTAGCGGGGGGGCCACAGATACGCAGTATTTT. The chain employs TRBV5-1 and TRBJ2-3; 12 nucleotides match TRBD2. This CDR3 spans 17 amino acids. V was clipped by 4 bases and J by 2 bases; unmatched bases: 8. Germline loops: CDR1 SGHRS, CDR2 YFSETQ.

The chain is built from TRBV19 and TRBJ2-3; 9 bases agree with TRBD1. After removal of 7 bases from V and 4 bases from J, the junction contained 3 bases not matched to a gene. The CDR3 loop spans 13 amino acids. CDR1 and CDR2 (germline): LNHDA, SQIVND (reference sequence). Written as DNA, the CDR3 is TGTGCCAGTAAGGGGACAGGGTCAGATACGCAGTATTTT. It yields the protein CASKGTGSDTQYF.

The V gene is TRBV5-1, the J gene TRBJ2-3, with D perhaps matching TRBD1 (6 bases). Germline CDR1 SGHRS, CDR2 YFSETQ. CDR3 length equals 16 residues. Trimming stripped 3 bases from V and 1 base from J, with 15 bases between. The CDR3 spells CASSSALAGGTDTQYF. The DNA for the CDR3 is TGCGCCAGCAGCTCCGCCCTGGCAGGGGGCACAGATACGCAGTATTTT.

The chain joins TRBV6-6 to TRBJ2-7, with TRBD2 as a possible D gene (5 bases). The V end lost 6 bases, the J end lost 0 bases, and 15 bases lay between the germline ends. Germline V gene sequence: CDR1 MNHNY, CDR2 SVGAGI (reference sequence). The length of the CDR3 is 15 residues. Here the CDR3 DNA reads TGTGCCAGCAGCGCTCGGACTGGCAGCTCCTACGAGCAGTACTTC. Translating gives CASSARTGSSYEQYF.

The genes are TRBV5-1 and TRBJ1-2, with a tentative D call TRBD1 (5 bases). Germline V gene lookup returns CDR1 SGHRS and CDR2 YFSETQ. This CDR3 contains 15 residues. The V end was cut by 3 bases, the J end by 1 base, with 13 bases between. The CDR3 sequence: CASSSGETHNYGYTF. CDR3 DNA sequence: TGCGCCAGCAGCTCGGGGGAGACCCATAACTATGGCTACACCTTC.

V gene TRBV27 combines with J gene TRBJ1-1, with D hard to call. Per germline, CDR1 MNHEY and CDR2 SMNVEV (reference sequence). The CDR3 length is 13 residues. V lost 7 bases to trimming and J lost 3 bases, with 12 bases between them. As DNA, the CDR3 is TGTGCCAGCAAAACATGGAGGGACACTGAAGCTTTCTTT. Residues: CASKTWRDTEAFF.

The rearrangement joins TRBV7-8 to TRBJ2-5; TRBD2 agrees at 11 bases. J gave up 5 bases and V 1 base, and 6 bases lay outside the gene matches. Germline lookup yields CDR1 SGHVS and CDR2 FQNEAQ. The CDR3 covers 16 residues. Here the CDR3 reads CASSLVGTSGVETQYF. The CDR3 coding sequence is TGTGCCAGCAGCTTAGTCGGGACTAGCGGTGTGGAGACCCAGTACTTC.

J is TRBJ2-1 and V is TRBV21-1; the table's D gene call, TRBD2, was not cross checked with the DNA. TRBV21-1 is termed a pseudogene. The CDR3 sequence is 17 residues long. CDR3 region: CASSSRLAGISYNEQFF. DNA of the CDR3: TGTGCCAGCAGCAGCAGACTAGCGGGAATCTCCTACAATGAGCAGTTCTTC.

V gene TRBV19 combines with J gene TRBJ2-2; 8 nucleotides line up with TRBD2. CDR1 is LNHDA and CDR2 is SQIVND in the germline V gene (reference sequence). The CDR3 contains 15 residues. Losses at the gene ends were 6 bases for V and 5 bases for J; bases not matched to a gene: 8. CDR3 region: CASSKGTSRTGELFF. CDR3 coding DNA: TGTGCCAGTAGCAAGGGGACTAGTCGTACCGGGGAGCTGTTTTTT.

The chain carries TRBV18 and TRBJ1-1; D may be TRBD1 (6 bases). This CDR3 comprises 17 residues. Germline lookup yields CDR1 KGHSH and CDR2 LQKENI. V was cut by 2 bases and J by 0 bases, with 16 bases left in between. CDR3 sequence (DNA): TGTGCCAGCTCACCAATTGCGTTTGGGGGCATGAACACTGAAGCTTTCTTT. Amino acids: CASSPIAFGGMNTEAFF.

V and J are TRBV5-1 and TRBJ2-3; 9 bases line up with TRBD2. CDR3 length: 15 amino acids. J was trimmed by 5 bases and V by 0 bases; bases with no gene match: 4. Looked up from germline, CDR1 is SGHRS and CDR2 is YFSETQ. Written as DNA, the CDR3 is TGCGCCAGCAGCTTGGCGGCGGGGGGGGGAGATACGCAGTATTTT. Amino acid sequence: CASSLAAGGGDTQYF.

The J gene is TRBJ1-1, the V gene TRBV7-9, with 8 bases aligning to TRBD1. Per the germline V gene, CDR1 is SEHNR and CDR2 is FQNEAQ (reference sequence). The CDR3 totals 14 residues. With 1 base clipped from V and 5 bases from J, the junction kept 3 bases outside the gene matches. CDR3 loop: CASSLETGVTEAFF. CDR3 DNA: TGTGCCAGCAGCTTAGAGACAGGGGTGACTGAAGCTTTCTTT.

The rearrangement joins TRBV6-5 to TRBJ2-1; possibly TRBD2 for D (6 bases). This CDR3 contains 14 residues. Germline loops: CDR1 MNHEY, CDR2 SVGAGI. The ends were cut back, 0 bases at V and 12 bases at J, with 15 bases in the middle. This CDR3 reads CASSYSILRGAQFF. The CDR3 DNA sequence: TGTGCCAGCAGTTACTCGATATTGCGGGGTGCGCAGTTCTTC.

The rearrangement uses TRBV7-9 and TRBJ1-1; perhaps TRBD1 as D (5 bases). The CDR3 extends over 14 amino acids. CDR1 is SEHNR, CDR2 FQNEAQ, per germline (reference sequence). Trimming pared 1 base from V and 4 bases from J, leaving 10 bases between. The chain's CDR3 is CASSLVEGATEAFF. In DNA form, the CDR3 reads TGTGCCAGCAGCTTAGTGGAAGGGGCCACTGAAGCTTTCTTT.

The genes are TRBV4-1 and TRBJ2-7, with 9 positions matching TRBD2. Trimming removed 4 bases from V and 5 bases from J; junction bases left unmatched: 18. CDR1 is MGHRA, CDR2 YSYEKL, per germline. The CDR3 length is 18 residues. Here the CDR3 DNA reads TGCGCCAGCAGCCCGGGTGGGCTAGCGGGAAGGTCGAGGGACGAGCAGTACTTC. It translates to CASSPGGLAGRSRDEQYF.

This clone has only one observation. V and J are TRBV12-5 and TRBJ2-5, with TRBD1 as a possible D gene (5 bases). This CDR3 has 14 residues. Germline V gene sequence: CDR1 LGHNT, CDR2 FRNRAP. The V and J ends lost 5 bases and 3 bases respectively, with 13 bases between them. In DNA form, the CDR3 reads TGTGCTAGTGGTCCCCGTAGGGGCGAAGAGACCCAGTACTTC. It specifies CASGPRRGEETQYF.

The chain combines TRBV18 with TRBJ2-2; the D gene is possibly TRBD1 (5 bases). V was pared by 2 bases and J by 2 bases, with 6 bases between. Germline V gene lookup returns CDR1 KGHSH and CDR2 LQKENI. CDR3 length: 14 amino acids. The CDR3 loop is CASSPGANTGELFF. The DNA for the CDR3 is TGTGCCAGCTCACCAGGGGCTAACACCGGGGAGCTGTTTTTT.

The chain carries TRBV12-5 and TRBJ2-5; 7 nucleotides match TRBD1. CDR1 is LGHNT and CDR2 is FRNRAP in the germline V gene. The CDR3 is 14 residues long. The junction had 6 bases not matched to a gene; V was cut back by 3 bases and J by 5 bases. CDR3 sequence (DNA): TGTGCTAGTGGTTTCGCAGGGGGTCGGGAGACCCAGTACTTC. This sequence encodes CASGFAGGRETQYF.

The chain links TRBV9 to TRBJ2-3; 9 bases match TRBD2. V lost 2 bases and J lost 6; bases outside the gene matches: 7. This CDR3 contains 15 residues. Germline CDR1 reads SGDLS; CDR2 reads YYNGEE. The chain's CDR3 is CASSVGGRGHDTQYF. The CDR3 bases are TGTGCCAGCAGCGTCGGCGGGAGGGGACATGATACGCAGTATTTT. The full variable domain, in which reference TRBV9 and TRBJ2-3 provide the parts outside the CDR3, is DSGVTQTPKHLITATGQRVTLRCSPRSGDLSVYWYQQSLDQGLQFLIQYYNGEERAKGNILERFSAQQFPDLHSELNLSSLELGDSALYFCASSVGGRGHDTQYFGPGTRLTVL.

J is TRBJ1-5 and V is TRBV19; D gene ambiguous. Trimming took off 8 bases at V and 0 bases at J, with 5 bases between the two ends. The CDR3 loop spans 12 amino acids. CDR1 LNHDA and CDR2 SQIVND come from the germline V gene (reference sequence). DNA of the CDR3: TGTGCCAGTCGGGATAGCAATCAGCCCCAGCATTTT. Translated, it gives CASRDSNQPQHF.